The 25 T cell receptor beta chains in this list originate from one sample, sequenced in a study of blood T cells in healthy people across ages. A J-beta primer mix and a sample-barcoded 5' primer were used in a second PCR of roughly 6 to 12 cycles. TCRdb processed the 5' RACE reads anew with MiXCR; each CDR3 protein has one entry. The table has roughly 800,000 distinct CDR3 sequences, roughly 25% seen once; the top ten hold approximately 3.7%. This sample also belongs to another study, concerning T cells of mothers and their children.

Sequencing was done on a sample of blood. The receptor set was obtained from a boy younger than 18 in good health.

This clonotype has ten or more counts. The DNA for the CDR3 is TGTGCCAGTAGCGGGACAGGGTCCGGGGAGCTGTTTTTT. Translated, it gives CASSGTGSGELFF. The genes are TRBV19 and TRBJ2-2; 9 bases are shared with TRBD1. Looked up from germline, CDR1 is LNHDA and CDR2 is SQIVND (reference sequence). The CDR3 extends over 13 amino acids. The ends lost 6 bases at V and 6 bases at J; junction bases unmatched: 2.

The genes are TRBV28 and TRBJ1-1, with D unresolved. The V gene's germline CDR1 is MDHEN and CDR2 SYDVKM. The CDR3 contains 14 residues. V was clipped by 6 bases and J by 4 bases, with 15 bases between them. Here the CDR3 reads CASRTSGRSTEAFF. In DNA form, the CDR3 reads TGTGCCAGCAGGACCTCAGGAAGAAGCACTGAAGCTTTCTTT.

J is TRBJ2-7 and V is TRBV7-9; 8 bases are a match to TRBD1. This CDR3 spans 15 amino acids. J gave up 5 bases and V 7 bases, and 13 bases lay outside the gene matches. The germline V gene encodes CDR1 SEHNR and CDR2 FQNEAQ (reference sequence). The CDR3, as DNA: TGTGCCAGCACTGGGGGTGACAGGGGCTGGGACGAGCAGTACTTC. Protein product: CASTGGDRGWDEQYF.

The J gene is TRBJ2-7, the V gene TRBV20-1; D is possibly TRBD2 (5 bases). This CDR3 contains 15 residues. V dropped 1 base and J dropped 0 bases, with 13 bases sitting between them. Germline V gene sequence: CDR1 DFQATT, CDR2 SNEGSKA (reference sequence). This CDR3 reads CSARASLGYSYEQYF. In nucleotides, the CDR3 is TGCAGTGCTAGAGCGTCACTAGGTTACTCCTACGAGCAGTACTTC.

This clonotype was detected only a few times. The CDR3 sequence is CSGVSSGRPLGYEQYF. The CDR3 DNA reads TGCAGTGGGGTCTCTAGCGGGAGGCCGCTAGGCTACGAGCAGTACTTC. J is TRBJ2-7 and V is TRBV20-1; the match to TRBD2 covers 11 bases. The V segment lost 7 bases and the J segment 3 bases; nucleotides outside the gene matches: 14. CDR1 is DFQATT, CDR2 SNEGSKA, per germline (reference sequence). The CDR3 runs 16 residues.

This clonotype was observed a few times. This rearrangement joins TRBV28 to TRBJ2-7; D may be TRBD1 (6 bases). Germline V CDR1 and CDR2: MDHEN, SYDVKM. Trimming stripped 6 bases from V and 5 bases from J, with 17 bases between. The CDR3 runs 14 residues. The CDR3 sequence is CASSTPRGSNEQYF. In DNA, the CDR3 is TGTGCCAGCAGCACCCCCAGGGGTTCGAACGAGCAGTACTTC.

The rearrangement joins TRBV30 to TRBJ2-7, with no clear D. The J call may not be correct, given that the DNA end is closer to TRBJ2-1. The CDR3 loop spans 12 amino acids. Germline V gives CDR1 GTSNPN, CDR2 SVGIG (reference sequence). The CDR3 DNA is TGTGCCTGGAGTTTTGGATACAATGAGCAGTTCTTC. Amino acid sequence: CAWSFGYNEQFF.

The chain is built from TRBV12-3 or TRBV12-4 and TRBJ2-2; no definite D call. Trimming left V 3 bases short and J 5 bases short, with 13 bases between. The CDR3 is 15 residues long. CDR3 nucleotides: TGTGCCAGCAGTTTTTCTGGGGTAGGGACCGGGGAGCTGTTTTTT. Encoded protein: CASSFSGVGTGELFF.

Ten or more counts support this clonotype. V is TRBV12-3 or TRBV12-4 and J is TRBJ2-5, with 9 bases that match TRBD2. The tail of the sequence fits TRBJ2-1 better, so the J call may be wrong. The CDR3 is made up of 15 amino acids. The CDR3 loop reads CASSLVAGDYNEQFF. In DNA form, the CDR3 reads TGTGCCAGCAGTTTGGTAGCGGGAGACTACAATGAGCAGTTCTTC.

In this sample, this clonotype turned up a few times. This chain connects TRBV4-3 to TRBJ2-1, with TRBD2 matching 7 bases. Germline V gene sequence: CDR1 LGHNA, CDR2 YSLEER. V was pared by 0 bases and J by 1 base, with 3 bases of the junction left unmatched. The CDR3 has 16 residues. The CDR3 loop is CASSQDRGESYNEQFF. In nucleotides, the CDR3 is TGCGCCAGCAGCCAAGATCGGGGGGAGTCCTACAATGAGCAGTTCTTC.

This clonotype was seen a handful of times. V usage is TRBV4-3 and J usage is TRBJ2-7; D not resolved. Trimming removed 0 bases from V and 2 bases from J, with 8 bases in between. From germline, CDR1 is LGHNA and CDR2 YSLEER. The CDR3 runs to 14 residues. The CDR3 is CASSQDGSTYEQYF. The CDR3 bases are TGCGCCAGCAGCCAAGACGGCAGTACCTACGAGCAGTACTTC.

This clonotype was counted between two and nine times. CDR3 in amino acids: CASGLVGKAQYF. The DNA for the CDR3 is TGTGCTAGTGGTTTGGTCGGCAAGGCCCAGTACTTC. This rearrangement joins TRBV12-5 to TRBJ2-5; D gene unclear. V gave up 0 bases and J gave up 9 bases, with 8 bases separating them. This CDR3 is built from 12 residues. Germline-derived CDR1 and CDR2 are LGHNT and FRNRAP.

A note on this clonotype: The conserved phenylalanine or tryptophan is not found at the CDR3 terminus, so this likely reflects a read error. The genes are TRBV6-5 and TRBJ2-5; TRBD1 is a possible D gene (6 bases). This CDR3 is built from 14 residues. The V end was cut by 5 bases, the J end by 3 bases, with 13 bases between. CDR1 and CDR2 from the germline V gene are MNHEY and SVGAGI. The CDR3: CASSQGNNEETQYS. DNA of the CDR3: TGTGCCAGCAGTCAGGGGAACAACGAAGAGACCCAGTACTCC.

The sample holds a few counts of this clonotype. The chain employs TRBV2 and TRBJ2-2; D remains ambiguous. CDR1 is SNHLY, CDR2 FYNNEI, per germline. This CDR3 has 13 amino acids. Between the trimmed V and J ends, which lost 5 bases and 3 bases, there was a span of 7 bases. CDR3 loop: CASSQLHTGELFF. CDR3 DNA sequence: TGTGCCAGCAGTCAACTACACACCGGGGAGCTGTTTTTT.

The chain combines TRBV4-3 with TRBJ1-4, with D possibly TRBD1 on 5 matching bases. Trimming removed 0 bases at V and 5 bases at J, with 7 bases between. Germline loops: CDR1 LGHNA, CDR2 YSLEER. The CDR3 is 14 residues long. The CDR3 DNA sequence: TGCGCCAGCAGCCAAGACAGGGAAAATGAAAAACTGTTTTTT. Its protein product is CASSQDRENEKLFF.

The V and J genes are TRBV20-1 and TRBJ2-4, with 7 bases fitting TRBD2. J gave up 3 bases and V 5 bases, and 10 bases lay outside the gene matches. Germline-derived CDR1 and CDR2 are DFQATT and SNEGSKA (reference sequence). The CDR3 sequence is 15 residues long. The CDR3 sequence: CSASTLAVGKNIQYF. The CDR3 nucleotides read TGCAGTGCTTCCACGCTAGCGGTAGGCAAAAACATTCAGTACTTC.

The V call is TRBV20-1, the J call TRBJ1-2; weak D call: TRBD1 (6 bases). Germline CDR1 is DFQATT and CDR2 is SNEGSKA (reference sequence). V was trimmed by 3 bases and J by 2 bases, leaving 10 bases between them. CDR3 size: 13 residues. CDR3: CSAREQGNYGYTF. For the CDR3, the DNA is TGCAGTGCTAGGGAACAGGGAAACTATGGCTACACCTTC.

The rearrangement joins TRBV7-9 to TRBJ2-1, with D maybe TRBD2 (5 bases). The CDR3 loop spans 12 amino acids. Germline V gene sequence: CDR1 SEHNR, CDR2 FQNEAQ (reference sequence). V was pared by 2 bases and J by 12 bases, with 11 bases between. For the CDR3, the DNA is TGTGCCAGCAGCTTATTAGCGTGGGGGCAGTTCTTC. Translating it yields CASSLLAWGQFF.

This chain links TRBV12-3 or TRBV12-4 with TRBJ2-1; possibly TRBD2 for D (6 bases). The CDR3 contains 17 residues. V dropped 4 bases and J dropped 2 bases, with 18 bases sitting between them. The CDR3, as DNA: TGTGCCAGCAGTTCCTCCCGGGACTGGAAGCCCTACAATGAGCAGTTCTTC. Translating gives CASSSSRDWKPYNEQFF.

The chain recombines TRBV20-1 with TRBJ2-1; TRBD2 matches at 8 bases. This CDR3 contains 15 residues. CDR1 and CDR2 from the germline V gene are DFQATT and SNEGSKA (reference sequence). V trimming: 1 base; J trimming: 2 bases; junction bases outside the gene matches: 4. DNA of the CDR3: TGCAGTGCTAGAGCCAGCGGGGGCCCCTACAATGAGCAGTTCTTC. The encoded protein is CSARASGGPYNEQFF.

The chain uses TRBV27 and TRBJ1-2; possibly TRBD1 for D (5 bases). With 6 bases removed from V and 7 bases from J, the gap between germline ends came to 15 bases. The CDR3 has 13 amino acids. From germline, CDR1 is MNHEY and CDR2 SMNVEV (reference sequence). The CDR3 DNA sequence: TGTGCCAGCAGGTGGGGGACCGCCACTGGCTACACCTTC. Its protein product is CASRWGTATGYTF.

The rearrangement joins TRBV5-5 to TRBJ2-2; D not certain. V lost 0 bases and J lost 5, with 5 bases in between. The CDR3 runs 13 residues. Germline CDR1 is SGHKS and CDR2 is YYEKEE (reference sequence). CDR3 nucleotides: TGTGCCAGCAGCTTGGTCTTGACCGGGGAGCTGTTTTTT. Encoded protein: CASSLVLTGELFF.

This clonotype was counted between two and nine times. The gene calls are TRBV6-6 and TRBJ2-3; 11 bases align to TRBD2. The CDR3 runs to 16 residues. V shed 8 bases, J shed 5 bases, and the junction held 12 bases outside the gene matches. The germline CDR1 and CDR2 sequences are MNHNY and SVGAGI (reference sequence). The CDR3 protein is CASVGPSGGPQDTQYF. DNA for the CDR3: TGTGCCAGCGTTGGACCTAGCGGGGGGCCCCAAGATACGCAGTATTTT.

This clonotype was seen a few times. J is TRBJ2-5 and V is TRBV13, with a possible D match to TRBD2 (7 bases). The DNA end is a closer match to TRBJ2-1, so the J assignment may be wrong. CDR3 length equals 17 residues. Germline CDR1 and CDR2: PRHDT and FYEKMQ (reference sequence). The CDR3 sequence: CASSHSIGGLKGDEQFF. The CDR3 coding sequence is TGTGCCAGCAGCCATTCGATCGGGGGGCTAAAGGGCGATGAGCAGTTCTTC.

There are many counts of this clonotype. Written as DNA, the CDR3 is TGTGCCAGCAGTAGCGGGAGCACAGATACGCAGTATTTT. It is translated as CASSSGSTDTQYF. The V gene is TRBV12-3 or TRBV12-4, the J gene TRBJ2-3; a weak D match, TRBD2 (6 bases). V lost 5 bases to trimming and J lost 0 bases, with 6 bases between them. This CDR3 comprises 13 residues.